This TCR beta chain was retrieved from a study of cytomegalovirus exposure and HLA in healthy donors. Study-wide results and caveats: The study flagged some 170 TCR beta chains as cytomegalovirus-associated.

J gave up 4 bases and V 1 base, and 11 bases lay outside the gene matches. The germline V gene encodes CDR1 SGHRS and CDR2 YFSETQ. This CDR3 is built from 17 residues. Comment on this clone: The target antigen is unknown.

The repertoire was sequenced with immunoSEQ multiplex PCR; TCRdb's copy has only in-frame clones and lacks some. The sample carries about 220,000 clones, just over 90% recorded once. Sequences were obtained from PBMCs. This chain connects TRBV5-1 to TRBJ2-3, with 8 bases that match TRBD2. The TCR originated in a woman aged 18-29 years in good health and CMV-seronegative. CDR3 DNA: TGCGCCAGCAGCTTGCGGTCCAGCGGGGGCCTGGCAGATACGCAGTATTTT. It encodes CASSLRSSGGLADTQYF.